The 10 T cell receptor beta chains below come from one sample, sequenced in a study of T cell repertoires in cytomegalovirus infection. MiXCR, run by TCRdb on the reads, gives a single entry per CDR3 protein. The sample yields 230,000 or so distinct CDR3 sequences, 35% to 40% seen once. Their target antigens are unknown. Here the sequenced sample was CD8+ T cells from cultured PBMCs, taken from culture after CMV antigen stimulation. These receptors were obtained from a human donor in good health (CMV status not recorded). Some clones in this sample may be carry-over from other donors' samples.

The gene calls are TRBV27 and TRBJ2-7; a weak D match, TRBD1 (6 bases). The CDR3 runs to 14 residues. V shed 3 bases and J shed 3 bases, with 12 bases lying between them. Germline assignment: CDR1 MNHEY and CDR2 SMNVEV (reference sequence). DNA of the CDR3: TGTGCCAGCAGTTTTAAGGACAGTAACTACGAGCAGTACTTC. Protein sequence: CASSFKDSNYEQYF.

The CDR3 protein is CASSQGRIGTDTQYF. The CDR3 region has the DNA TGTGCCAGCAGCCAAGGACGGATCGGCACAGATACGCAGTATTTT. The chain has TRBV16 and TRBJ2-3; D is ambiguous. Trimming shortened V by 2 bases and J by 1 base, and 10 bases separated the two germline ends. The CDR3 sequence is 15 residues long. CDR1 and CDR2 (germline): KGHSY, FQNENV.

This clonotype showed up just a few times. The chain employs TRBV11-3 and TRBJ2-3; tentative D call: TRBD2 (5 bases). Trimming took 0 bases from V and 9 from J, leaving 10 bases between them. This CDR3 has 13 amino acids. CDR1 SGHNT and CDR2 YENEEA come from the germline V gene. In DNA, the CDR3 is TGTGCCAGCAGCTTAGATCGCCTAGCCACGCAGTATTTT. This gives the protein CASSLDRLATQYF.

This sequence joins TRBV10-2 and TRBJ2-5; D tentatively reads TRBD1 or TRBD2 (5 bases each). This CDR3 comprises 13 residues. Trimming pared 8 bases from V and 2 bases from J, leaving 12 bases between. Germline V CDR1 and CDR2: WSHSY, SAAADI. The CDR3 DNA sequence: TGCGCCAGCTCGGAGGACATTCAAGAGACCCAGTACTTC. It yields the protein CASSEDIQETQYF.

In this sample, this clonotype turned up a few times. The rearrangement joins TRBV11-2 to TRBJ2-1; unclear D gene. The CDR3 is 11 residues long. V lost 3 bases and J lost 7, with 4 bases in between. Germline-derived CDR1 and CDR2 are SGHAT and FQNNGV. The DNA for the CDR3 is TGTGCCAGCAGCTTTAGTAATGAGCAGTTCTTC. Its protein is CASSFSNEQFF.

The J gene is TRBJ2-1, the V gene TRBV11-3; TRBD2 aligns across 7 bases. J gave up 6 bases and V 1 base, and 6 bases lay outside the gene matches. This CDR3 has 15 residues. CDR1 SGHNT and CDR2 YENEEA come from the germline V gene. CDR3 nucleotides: TGTGCCAGCAGCTTAGGGGTCAGCGGGATCAATGAGCAGTTCTTC. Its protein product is CASSLGVSGINEQFF. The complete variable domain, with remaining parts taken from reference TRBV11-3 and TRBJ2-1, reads EAGVVQSPRYKIIEKKQPVAFWCNPISGHNTLYWYLQNLGQGPELLIRYENEEAVDDSQLPKDRFSAERLKGVDSTLKIQPAELGDSAVYLCASSLGVSGINEQFFGPGTRLTVL.

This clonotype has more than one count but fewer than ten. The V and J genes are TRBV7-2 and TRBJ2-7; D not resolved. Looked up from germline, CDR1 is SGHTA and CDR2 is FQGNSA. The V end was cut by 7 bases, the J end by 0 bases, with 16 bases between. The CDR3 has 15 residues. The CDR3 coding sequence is TGTGCCAGCACCCTCCCCGAAGACCCCTCCTACGAGCAGTACTTC. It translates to CASTLPEDPSYEQYF.

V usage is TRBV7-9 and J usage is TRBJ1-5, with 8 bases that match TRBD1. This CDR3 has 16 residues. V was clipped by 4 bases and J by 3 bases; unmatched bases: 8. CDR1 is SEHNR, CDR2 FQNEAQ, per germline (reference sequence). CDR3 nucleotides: TGTGCCAGCAGCTCCTCGGACAGGGATACCAATCAGCCCCAGCATTTT. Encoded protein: CASSSSDRDTNQPQHF.

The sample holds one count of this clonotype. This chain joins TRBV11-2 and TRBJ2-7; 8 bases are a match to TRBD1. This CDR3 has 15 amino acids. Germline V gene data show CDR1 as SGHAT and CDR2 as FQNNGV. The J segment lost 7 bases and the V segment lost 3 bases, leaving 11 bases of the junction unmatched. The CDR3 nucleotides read TGTGCCAGCAGCTTGGAGGACAGGGAGGTTCCAGAGCAGTACTTC. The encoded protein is CASSLEDREVPEQYF.

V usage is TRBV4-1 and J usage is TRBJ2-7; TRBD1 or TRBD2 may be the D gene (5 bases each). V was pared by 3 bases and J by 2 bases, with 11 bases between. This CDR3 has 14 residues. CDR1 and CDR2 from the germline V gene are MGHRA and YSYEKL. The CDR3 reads CASSHRDGPYEQYF. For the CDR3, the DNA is TGCGCCAGCAGCCACCGGGACGGACCCTACGAGCAGTACTTC.